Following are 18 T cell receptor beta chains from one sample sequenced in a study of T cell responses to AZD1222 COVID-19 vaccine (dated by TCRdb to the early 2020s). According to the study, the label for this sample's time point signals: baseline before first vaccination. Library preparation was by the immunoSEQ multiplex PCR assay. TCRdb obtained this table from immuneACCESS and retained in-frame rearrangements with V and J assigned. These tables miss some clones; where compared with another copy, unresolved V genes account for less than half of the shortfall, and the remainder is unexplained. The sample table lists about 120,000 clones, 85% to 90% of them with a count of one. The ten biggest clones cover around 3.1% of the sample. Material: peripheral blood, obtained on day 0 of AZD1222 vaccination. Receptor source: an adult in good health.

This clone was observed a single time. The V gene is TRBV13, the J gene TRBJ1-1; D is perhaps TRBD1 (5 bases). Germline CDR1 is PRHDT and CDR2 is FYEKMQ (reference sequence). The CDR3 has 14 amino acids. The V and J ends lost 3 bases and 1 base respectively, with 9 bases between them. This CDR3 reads CASSLGGGNTEAFF. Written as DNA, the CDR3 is TGTGCCAGCAGCTTGGGGGGAGGGAACACTGAAGCTTTCTTT.

The CDR3 loop reads CATSPLGTGTGGYNEQFF. The CDR3 DNA reads TGTGCCACCAGCCCACTTGGGACCGGGACGGGTGGCTACAATGAGCAGTTCTTC. V and J are TRBV15 and TRBJ2-1, with D possibly called TRBD1 or TRBD2 (5 bases each). The CDR3 loop spans 18 amino acids. Germline assignment: CDR1 LNHNV and CDR2 YYDKDF (reference sequence). The ends were cut back, 5 bases at V and 3 bases at J, with 23 bases in the middle. Using reference TRBV15 and TRBJ2-1 for the parts outside the CDR3, the full variable domain is DAMVIQNPRYQVTQFGKPVTLSCSQTLNHNVMYWYQQKSSQAPKLLFHYYDKDFNNEADTPDNFQSRRPNTSFCFLDIRSPGLGDTAMYLCATSPLGTGTGGYNEQFFGPGTRLTVL.

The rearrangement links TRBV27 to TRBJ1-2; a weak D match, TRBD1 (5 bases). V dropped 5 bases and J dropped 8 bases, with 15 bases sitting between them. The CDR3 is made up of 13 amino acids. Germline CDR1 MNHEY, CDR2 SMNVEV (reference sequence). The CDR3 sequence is CASSMPGAGGYTF. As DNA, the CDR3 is TGTGCCAGCAGTATGCCCGGGGCAGGGGGCTACACCTTC.

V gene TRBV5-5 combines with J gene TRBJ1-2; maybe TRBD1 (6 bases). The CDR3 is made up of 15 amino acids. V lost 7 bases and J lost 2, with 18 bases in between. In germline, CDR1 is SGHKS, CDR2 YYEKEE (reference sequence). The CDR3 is CASRRAGGPNYGYTF. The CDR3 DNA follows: TGTGCCAGCCGGAGGGCTGGGGGGCCGAACTATGGCTACACCTTC. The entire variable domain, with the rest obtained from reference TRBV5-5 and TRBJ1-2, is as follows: DAGVTQSPTHLIKTRGQQVTLRCSPISGHKSVSWYQQVLGQGPQFIFQYYEKEERGRGNFPDRFSARQFPNYSSELNVNALLLGDSALYLCASRRAGGPNYGYTFGSGTRLTVV.

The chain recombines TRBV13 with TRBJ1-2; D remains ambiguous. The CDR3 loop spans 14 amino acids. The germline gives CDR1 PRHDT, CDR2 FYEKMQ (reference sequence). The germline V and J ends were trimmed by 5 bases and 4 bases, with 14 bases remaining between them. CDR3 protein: CASSTIRGSYGYTF. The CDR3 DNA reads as TGTGCCAGCAGCACGATTCGGGGAAGCTATGGCTACACCTTC.

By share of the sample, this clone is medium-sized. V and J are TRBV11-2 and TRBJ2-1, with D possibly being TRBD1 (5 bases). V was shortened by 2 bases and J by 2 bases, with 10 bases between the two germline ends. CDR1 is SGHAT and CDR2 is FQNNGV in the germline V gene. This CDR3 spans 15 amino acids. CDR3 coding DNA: TGTGCCAGCAGCTTAATTTCAGGGACCTACAATGAGCAGTTCTTC. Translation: CASSLISGTYNEQFF.

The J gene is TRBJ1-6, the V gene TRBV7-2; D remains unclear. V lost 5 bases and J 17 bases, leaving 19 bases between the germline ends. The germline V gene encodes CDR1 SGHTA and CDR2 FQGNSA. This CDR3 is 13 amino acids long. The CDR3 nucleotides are TGTGCCAGCAGCCCCGCCCCCCCGGACCCCTTCCACTTT. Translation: CASSPAPPDPFHF.

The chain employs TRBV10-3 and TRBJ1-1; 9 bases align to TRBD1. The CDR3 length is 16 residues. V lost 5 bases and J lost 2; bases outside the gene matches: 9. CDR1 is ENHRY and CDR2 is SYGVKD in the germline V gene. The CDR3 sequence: CAISTGQGSRNTEAFF. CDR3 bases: TGTGCCATCAGTACCGGACAGGGGAGTAGAAACACTGAAGCTTTCTTT.

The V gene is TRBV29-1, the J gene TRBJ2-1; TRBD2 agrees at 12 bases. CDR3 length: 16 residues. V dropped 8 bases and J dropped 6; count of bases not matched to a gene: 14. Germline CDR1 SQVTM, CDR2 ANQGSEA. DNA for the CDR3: TGCAGCTCCTCCGGGACTAGCGGGTGGGAGGGCAATGAGCAGTTCTTC. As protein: CSSSGTSGWEGNEQFF.

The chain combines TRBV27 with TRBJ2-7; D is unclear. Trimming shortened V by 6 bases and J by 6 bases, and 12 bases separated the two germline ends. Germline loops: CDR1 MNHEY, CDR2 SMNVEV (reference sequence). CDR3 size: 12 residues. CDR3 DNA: TGTGCCAGCAGCCCCAGGAGCAGCGAGCAGTACTTC. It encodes CASSPRSSEQYF.

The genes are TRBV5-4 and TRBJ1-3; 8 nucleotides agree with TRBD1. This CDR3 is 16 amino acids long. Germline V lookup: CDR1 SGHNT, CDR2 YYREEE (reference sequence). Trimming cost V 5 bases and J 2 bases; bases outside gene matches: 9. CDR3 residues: CASSIRGRGAGNTIYF. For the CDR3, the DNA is TGTGCCAGCAGTATCAGGGGGCGAGGGGCTGGAAACACCATATATTTT. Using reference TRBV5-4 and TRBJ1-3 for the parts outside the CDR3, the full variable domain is ETGVTQSPTHLIKTRGQQVTLRCSSQSGHNTVSWYQQALGQGPQFIFQYYREEENGRGNFPPRFSGLQFPNYSSELNVNALELDDSALYLCASSIRGRGAGNTIYFGEGSWLTVV.

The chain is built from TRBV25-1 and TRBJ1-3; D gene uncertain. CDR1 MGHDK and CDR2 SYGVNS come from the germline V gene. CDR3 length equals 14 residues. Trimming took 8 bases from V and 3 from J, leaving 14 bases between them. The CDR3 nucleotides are TGTGCCAGCCGGGAGCAAAGAGGTGGAAACACCATATATTTT. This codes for CASREQRGGNTIYF.

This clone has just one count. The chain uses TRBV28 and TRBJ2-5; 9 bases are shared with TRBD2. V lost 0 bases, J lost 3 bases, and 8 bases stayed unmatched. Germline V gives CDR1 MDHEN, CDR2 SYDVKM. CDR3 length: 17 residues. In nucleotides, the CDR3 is TGTGCCAGCAGTTTATGGACCGGGACTAGCAGTAAAGAGACCCAGTACTTC. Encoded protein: CASSLWTGTSSKETQYF.

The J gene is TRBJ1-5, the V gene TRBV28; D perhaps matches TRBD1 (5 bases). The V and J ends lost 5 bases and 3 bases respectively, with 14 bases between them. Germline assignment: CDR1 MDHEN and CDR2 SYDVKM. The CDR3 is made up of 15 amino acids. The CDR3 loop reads CASSPLRGVNQPQHF. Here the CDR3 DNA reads TGTGCCAGCAGTCCATTGCGGGGGGTCAATCAGCCCCAGCATTTT.

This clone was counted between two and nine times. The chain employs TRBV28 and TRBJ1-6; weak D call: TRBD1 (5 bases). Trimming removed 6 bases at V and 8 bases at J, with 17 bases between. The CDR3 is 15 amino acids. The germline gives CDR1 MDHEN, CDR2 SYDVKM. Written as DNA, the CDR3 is TGTGCCAGCAGCTGGGTCGACAGTGGTGATTCACCCCTCCACTTT. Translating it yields CASSWVDSGDSPLHF.

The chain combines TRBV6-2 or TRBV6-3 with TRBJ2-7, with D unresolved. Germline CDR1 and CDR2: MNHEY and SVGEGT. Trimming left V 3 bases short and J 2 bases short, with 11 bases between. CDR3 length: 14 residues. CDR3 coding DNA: TGTGCCAGCAGTTATAGGTCCGGTGCCTACGAGCAGTACTTC. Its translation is CASSYRSGAYEQYF.

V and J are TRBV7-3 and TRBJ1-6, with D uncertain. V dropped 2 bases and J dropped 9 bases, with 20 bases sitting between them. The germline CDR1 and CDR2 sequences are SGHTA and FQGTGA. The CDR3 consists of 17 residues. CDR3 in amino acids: CASSLQPAVGISSPLHF. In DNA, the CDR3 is TGTGCCAGCAGCTTACAACCGGCGGTAGGAATCTCTTCACCCCTCCACTTT.

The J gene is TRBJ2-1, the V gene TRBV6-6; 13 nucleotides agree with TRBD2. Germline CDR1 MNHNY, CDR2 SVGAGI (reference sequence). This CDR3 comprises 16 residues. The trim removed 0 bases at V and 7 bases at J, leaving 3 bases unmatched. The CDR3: CASSYSGTSGTNEQFF. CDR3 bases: TGTGCCAGCAGTTACTCCGGGACTAGCGGGACGAATGAGCAGTTCTTC.